Described below is a single TCR beta chain sequence and its context. The antigen is undetermined. The record originates from a study of blood T cells in healthy people across ages. Study conclusions and caveats: Estimates of diversity drawn from one million T cells were considered underestimates. Using unsorted PBMCs precluded a conclusive naive versus antigen-experienced comparison.

This CDR3 region has 18 residues. J lost 4 bases, V lost 3 bases, and 11 bases had no gene match. Germline values: CDR1 LGHNA, CDR2 YNFKEQ. A second PCR, run for about 7 to 11 cycles, used a sample-barcoded 5' primer plus a J-beta primer mix. No fewer than 2.5 million CDR3-containing paired-end reads came from each sample. One entry per CDR3 protein, called by TCRdb with MiXCR from the 5' RACE reads. The sample yields about 1,500,000 distinct CDR3 sequences, over 25% seen once. The sequence was obtained from a woman in her 30s in good health. J is TRBJ2-4 and V is TRBV4-2; 11 bases line up with TRBD1. The sequenced sample was blood. CDR3 sequence: CASSQWQRDRGNKNIQYF. DNA for the CDR3: TGTGCCAGCAGCCAGTGGCAGAGGGACAGGGGGAATAAAAACATTCAGTACTTC.